This T cell receptor (beta chain) was identified in a study of cytomegalovirus exposure and HLA in healthy donors. Study-level findings and limits: Among the most significant clusters, several appeared linked to common viral pathogens in a later analysis. Sequencing likely generated an artifact that appeared as a cluster of highly shared sequence variants. In a later analysis, V- and J-gene trimming of beta chains associated with a DCLRE1C missense variant, replicated independently.

PCR primers comprised 60 Vbeta and 13 Jbeta primers. As processed by the authors: Later, some 75 million unique TCR beta chains were counted in an analysis, and approximately 10 million of them were shared. The data were produced by immunoSEQ multiplex PCR, yet TCRdb's version contains in-frame clones alone and is incomplete. V and J calls plus clone size are reproduced from that table; the DNA served to infer D and trimming. This sample yields 120,000 or so clones, of which roughly 80% are seen a single time; around 3.5% belongs to the top ten. Trimming removed 6 bases from V and 4 bases from J; junction bases left unmatched: 7. This CDR3 spans 16 amino acids. The V gene's germline CDR1 is MRHNA and CDR2 SNTAGT. Concerning this clone itself: Its specificity is unknown.

The rearrangement joins TRBV6-4 to TRBJ2-2; 11 bases match TRBD1. This sequence originates from a man younger than 45 in good health and CMV-seronegative. Sequencing input: PBMCs. CDR3 in amino acids: CASRSPGTGGTGELFF. As DNA, the CDR3 is TGTGCCAGCAGGTCCCCCGGGACAGGGGGCACCGGGGAGCTGTTTTTT.